Listed below are T cell receptor beta chains from one sample, sequenced in a study of technical replicates of blood from several donors. TCRdb keeps only in-frame clones here, not all; method: immunoSEQ multiplex PCR. The sample includes approximately 53,000 clones, about 96% of them seen just once. Sample: T cells isolated from PBMCs. The origin of the receptors is a human donor in good health. Both conserved end residues are part of each CDR3. D genes are given only for firm matches. A row's size may be missing; if present it is once, few, many or a size class.

clone size: few
J gene: TRBJ1-1
D gene: NA
V gene: TRBV19
CDR3 protein: CASGTAGMNTEAFF
CDR3 DNA: TGTGCCAGTGGAACAGCGGGCATGAACACTGAAGCTTTCTTT

clone size: NA
J gene: TRBJ2-7
D gene: TRBD1
V gene: TRBV4-3
CDR3 protein: CASSQSRDRLSYEQYF
CDR3 DNA: TGCGCCAGCAGCCAAAGCCGGGACAGGCTCTCCTACGAGCAGTACTTC

clone size: NA
J gene: TRBJ2-2
D gene: NA
V gene: TRBV7-3
CDR3 protein: CASSRGTGELFF
CDR3 DNA: TGTGCCAGCAGTCGGGGAACCGGGGAGCTGTTTTTT

clone size: NA
J gene: TRBJ2-2
D gene: NA
V gene: TRBV27
CDR3 protein: CATRGGSLTGELFF
CDR3 DNA: TGTGCCACCAGGGGAGGGAGCCTTACCGGGGAGCTGTTTTTT

clone size: NA
J gene: TRBJ1-2
D gene: NA
V gene: TRBV5-6
CDR3 protein: CASSPQTGGAHGYTF
CDR3 DNA: TGTGCCAGCAGCCCACAAACAGGTGGGGCGCATGGCTACACCTTC

clone size: NA
J gene: TRBJ2-7
D gene: TRBD2
V gene: TRBV27
CDR3 protein: CASSLGPPVGGEQYF
CDR3 DNA: TGTGCCAGCAGTTTAGGGCCTCCCGTCGGGGGGGAGCAGTACTTC

clone size: NA
J gene: TRBJ1-3
D gene: NA
V gene: TRBV10-3
CDR3 protein: CAISSQGTGNTIYF
CDR3 DNA: TGTGCCATCAGTTCCCAGGGTACTGGAAACACCATATATTTT

clone size: once
J gene: TRBJ1-2
D gene: NA
V gene: TRBV23-1
CDR3 protein: CASSQSIETDLFNYGYTF
CDR3 DNA: TGCGCCAGCAGTCAATCGATAGAGACAGACCTATTCAACTATGGCTACACCTTC

clone size: once
J gene: TRBJ1-1
D gene: NA
V gene: TRBV6-5
CDR3 protein: CASSYRKGAEAFF
CDR3 DNA: TGTGCCAGCAGTTACCGGAAGGGAGCTGAAGCTTTCTTT

clone size: NA
J gene: TRBJ2-2
D gene: TRBD1
V gene: TRBV7-3
CDR3 protein: CASSPTGDTGELFF
CDR3 DNA: TGTGCCAGCAGCCCCACAGGGGACACCGGGGAGCTGTTTTTT

clone size: NA
J gene: TRBJ2-1
D gene: TRBD1
V gene: TRBV19
CDR3 protein: CASSYTGTGGNEQFF
CDR3 DNA: TGTGCCAGTAGTTATACCGGGACAGGGGGCAATGAGCAGTTCTTC

clone size: NA
J gene: TRBJ2-7
D gene: TRBD2
V gene: TRBV2
CDR3 protein: CASSGLADYEQYF
CDR3 DNA: TGTGCCAGCAGTGGACTAGCGGACTACGAGCAGTACTTC

clone size: NA
J gene: TRBJ1-1
D gene: TRBD1
V gene: TRBV4-3
CDR3 protein: CASSQQGVDTEAFF
CDR3 DNA: TGCGCCAGCAGCCAGCAGGGGGTGGACACTGAAGCTTTCTTT

clone size: NA
J gene: TRBJ2-1
D gene: NA
V gene: TRBV2
CDR3 protein: CASTILGAGPYNEQFF
CDR3 DNA: TGTGCCAGCACCATCCTTGGAGCGGGCCCCTACAATGAGCAGTTCTTC

clone size: once
J gene: TRBJ1-5
D gene: NA
V gene: TRBV28
CDR3 protein: CASSPLYSNQPQHF
CDR3 DNA: TGTGCCAGCAGTCCACTGTATAGCAATCAGCCCCAGCATTTT

clone size: NA
J gene: TRBJ2-7
D gene: TRBD1
V gene: TRBV5-1
CDR3 protein: CASSWTGPYEQYF
CDR3 DNA: TGCGCCAGCAGCTGGACAGGACCCTACGAGCAGTACTTC

clone size: once
J gene: TRBJ1-1
D gene: NA
V gene: TRBV6-5
CDR3 protein: CASSSSGGERDTEAFF
CDR3 DNA: TGTGCCAGCAGTTCCTCCGGTGGGGAGAGGGACACTGAAGCTTTCTTT

clone size: NA
J gene: TRBJ1-5
D gene: NA
V gene: TRBV28
CDR3 protein: CASSFLYQPQHF
CDR3 DNA: TGTGCCAGCAGTTTCCTTTATCAGCCCCAGCATTTT

clone size: once
J gene: TRBJ2-7
D gene: TRBD1
V gene: TRBV30
CDR3 protein: CAWSVWTGYEQYF
CDR3 DNA: TGTGCCTGGAGTGTATGGACAGGATACGAGCAGTACTTC

clone size: NA
J gene: TRBJ1-2
D gene: NA
V gene: TRBV5-6
CDR3 protein: CASSLEDSSGYTF
CDR3 DNA: TGTGCCAGCAGCTTAGAGGACAGCTCTGGCTACACCTTC

clone size: NA
J gene: TRBJ2-7
D gene: NA
V gene: TRBV5-1
CDR3 protein: CASSFGPGNEQYF
CDR3 DNA: NA

clone size: NA
J gene: TRBJ2-7
D gene: NA
V gene: TRBV6-1
CDR3 protein: CASSEYRDEQYF
CDR3 DNA: TGTGCCAGCAGTGAATACCGGGACGAGCAGTACTTC

clone size: NA
J gene: TRBJ1-2
D gene: TRBD1
V gene: TRBV4-1
CDR3 protein: CASSQGTGAYGYTF
CDR3 DNA: TGCGCCAGCAGCCAAGGGACAGGGGCCTATGGCTACACCTTC

clone size: NA
J gene: TRBJ1-1
D gene: NA
V gene: TRBV19
CDR3 protein: CASTTYSFSPGEMNTEAFF
CDR3 DNA: TGTGCCAGTACTACTTATTCCTTCTCTCCAGGGGAGATGAACACTGAAGCTTTCTTT

clone size: few
J gene: TRBJ2-4
D gene: NA
V gene: TRBV30
CDR3 protein: CAWTGLVKNIQYF
CDR3 DNA: TGTGCCTGGACGGGTCTGGTTAAAAACATTCAGTACTTC

clone size: NA
J gene: TRBJ2-7
D gene: NA
V gene: TRBV5-4
CDR3 protein: CASSWGERYEQYF
CDR3 DNA: TGTGCCAGCAGCTGGGGGGAGAGATACGAGCAGTACTTC

clone size: NA
J gene: TRBJ1-5
D gene: TRBD1
V gene: TRBV28
CDR3 protein: CASSGDREIQPQHF
CDR3 DNA: TGTGCCAGCAGTGGGGACAGGGAGATTCAGCCCCAGCATTTT

clone size: NA
J gene: TRBJ2-2
D gene: TRBD2
V gene: TRBV19
CDR3 protein: CASSILAGGLSHTGELFF
CDR3 DNA: TGTGCCAGTAGTATCCTAGCGGGAGGACTCAGTCACACCGGGGAGCTGTTTTTT

clone size: NA
J gene: TRBJ2-7
D gene: NA
V gene: TRBV29-1
CDR3 protein: CSVEDGFGYEQYF
CDR3 DNA: TGCAGCGTTGAAGACGGGTTCGGCTACGAGCAGTACTTC

clone size: NA
J gene: TRBJ2-7
D gene: NA
V gene: TRBV4-3
CDR3 protein: CASSQTVTGSEQYF
CDR3 DNA: TGCGCCAGCAGCCAGACAGTGACAGGCAGCGAGCAGTACTTC

clone size: few
J gene: TRBJ1-1
D gene: NA
V gene: TRBV28
CDR3 protein: CASSLSPGTEAFF
CDR3 DNA: TGTGCCAGCAGTTTATCCCCAGGGACAGAAGCTTTCTTT

clone size: NA
J gene: TRBJ2-7
D gene: NA
V gene: TRBV30
CDR3 protein: CAWSLQGKQYF
CDR3 DNA: TGTGCCTGGAGTCTTCAGGGGAAGCAGTACTTC

clone size: NA
J gene: TRBJ1-2
D gene: NA
V gene: TRBV6-5
CDR3 protein: CASTGGGDIRYTF
CDR3 DNA: TGTGCCAGCACGGGCGGAGGGGATATTCGCTACACCTTC

clone size: NA
J gene: TRBJ1-3
D gene: NA
V gene: TRBV4-1
CDR3 protein: CASSQGGLPFSGNTIYF
CDR3 DNA: TGCGCCAGCAGCCAAGGAGGATTGCCTTTCTCTGGAAACACCATATATTTT

clone size: NA
J gene: TRBJ2-1
D gene: TRBD2
V gene: TRBV25-1
CDR3 protein: CASRGDYPYNEQFF
CDR3 DNA: TGTGCCAGCAGGGGGGACTACCCCTACAATGAGCAGTTCTTC

clone size: NA
J gene: TRBJ1-1
D gene: NA
V gene: TRBV18
CDR3 protein: CASSPINSEAFF
CDR3 DNA: TGTGCCAGCTCACCAATTAACAGTGAAGCTTTCTTT

clone size: NA
J gene: TRBJ1-4
D gene: NA
V gene: TRBV5-6
CDR3 protein: CASSEQGTNEKLFF
CDR3 DNA: TGTGCCAGCAGCGAACAGGGTACTAATGAAAAACTGTTTTTT

clone size: NA
J gene: TRBJ2-7
D gene: TRBD2
V gene: TRBV5-3
CDR3 protein: CARSSQGLGGRNREQYF
CDR3 DNA: TGTGCCAGAAGCTCACAGGGTTTAGGCGGGAGGAATAGGGAGCAGTACTTC

clone size: once
J gene: TRBJ2-5
D gene: NA
V gene: TRBV2
CDR3 protein: CASRWTSMETQYF
CDR3 DNA: TGTGCCAGCCGGTGGACATCTATGGAGACCCAGTACTTC

clone size: NA
J gene: TRBJ1-1
D gene: NA
V gene: TRBV6-5
CDR3 protein: CASSSSGAARTEAFF
CDR3 DNA: TGTGCCAGCAGTTCTTCAGGGGCGGCTAGGACTGAAGCTTTCTTT

clone size: NA
J gene: TRBJ2-3
D gene: NA
V gene: TRBV30
CDR3 protein: CAWSAFGGTDTQYF
CDR3 DNA: TGTGCCTGGAGTGCTTTCGGGGGCACAGATACGCAGTATTTT

clone size: NA
J gene: TRBJ2-7
D gene: NA
V gene: TRBV4-2
CDR3 protein: CASSLPSSYEQYF
CDR3 DNA: TGTGCCAGCAGCCTGCCGAGCTCCTACGAGCAGTACTTC

clone size: NA
J gene: TRBJ2-1
D gene: TRBD2
V gene: TRBV29-1
CDR3 protein: CGFLAGVPYNEQFF
CDR3 DNA: TGCGGTTTTCTAGCGGGAGTCCCCTACAATGAGCAGTTCTTC

clone size: NA
J gene: TRBJ2-1
D gene: NA
V gene: TRBV30
CDR3 protein: CAWTRGGLYNEQFF
CDR3 DNA: TGTGCCTGGACTAGGGGGGGTCTTTACAATGAGCAGTTCTTC

clone size: NA
J gene: TRBJ2-3
D gene: NA
V gene: TRBV7-9
CDR3 protein: CASSPPGVSTDTQYF
CDR3 DNA: TGTGCCAGCAGCCCGCCGGGAGTCAGCACAGATACGCAGTATTTT

clone size: NA
J gene: TRBJ2-5
D gene: NA
V gene: TRBV11-2
CDR3 protein: CASSSGVLFQETQYF
CDR3 DNA: TGTGCCAGCAGCTCCGGGGTCTTATTTCAAGAGACCCAGTACTTC